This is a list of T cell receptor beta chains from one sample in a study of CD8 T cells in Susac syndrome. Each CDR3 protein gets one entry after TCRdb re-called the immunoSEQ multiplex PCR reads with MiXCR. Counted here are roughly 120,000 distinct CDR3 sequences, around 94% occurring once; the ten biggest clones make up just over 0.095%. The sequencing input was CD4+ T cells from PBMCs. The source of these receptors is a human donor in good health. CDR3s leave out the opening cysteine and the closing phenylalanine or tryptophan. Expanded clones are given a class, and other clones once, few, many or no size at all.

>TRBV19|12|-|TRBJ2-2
ASKGGTTTGELF
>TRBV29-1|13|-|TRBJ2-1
SVEGTAGSGDEQF
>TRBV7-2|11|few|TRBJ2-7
ASSPRGGYEQY
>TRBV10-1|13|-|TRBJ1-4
ASTKSGLCNEKLF
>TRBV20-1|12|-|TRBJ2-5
SARAGGSQETQY
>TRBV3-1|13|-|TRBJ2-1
ASSQGLAGGREQF
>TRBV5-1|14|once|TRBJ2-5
ASSLAGTGGRETQY
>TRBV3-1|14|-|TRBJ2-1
ASSQAPAPPYNEQF
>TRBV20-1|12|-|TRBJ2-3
SALLAGVGDTQY
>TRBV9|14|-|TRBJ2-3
ASSPMGGQGADTQY
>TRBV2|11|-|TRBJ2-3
ASGAEVTDTQY
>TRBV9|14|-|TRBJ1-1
ASSVGPTGVNTEAF
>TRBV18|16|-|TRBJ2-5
ASSPSDRTSGRKETQY
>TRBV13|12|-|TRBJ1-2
ASSIKTGGHGYT
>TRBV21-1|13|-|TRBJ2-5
ASSKDWVERETQY
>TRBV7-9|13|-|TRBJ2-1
ASRKGGNRDNEQF
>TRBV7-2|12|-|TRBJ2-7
ASSLNNRENEQY
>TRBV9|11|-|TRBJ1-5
ASSAGTLAPQH
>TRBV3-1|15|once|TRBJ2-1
ASSHIGTSGKTGEQF
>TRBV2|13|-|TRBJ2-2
ASSVGQLNTGELF
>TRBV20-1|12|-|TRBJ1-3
SARAQFGGNTIY
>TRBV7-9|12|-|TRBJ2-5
ASTTGQIQETQY